This entry is about one T cell receptor beta chain. This receptor's antigen is unknown. Base qualities were left out, and no much larger clone turns up one base away. The data were taken from a study of blood T cell repertoires in COVID-19 (TCRdb year 2020). About the study as a whole: Collaborator samples came from the United States, Italy and Spain and covered acute and convalescent phases of COVID-19. The prospective study material was composed of cDNA or gDNA derived from T cells, B-cell-depleted T cells, or PBMCs. Deeply sampled blood TCRbeta repertoires from subjects exposed to, actively infected with, or recovered from COVID-19 were included in the dataset. The repertoires were made available in a free public database intended to serve as a resource for research on the immune response to SARS-CoV-2. The samples were drawn from the first 160 participants of the ongoing ImmuneRACE study and from about 1,200 subjects provided by 6 global collaborators. Sample metadata almost always included a de-identified subject ID, COVID-19 status, age in years and sex. Where HLA class I and class II types were available, the types were taken from metadata supplied by the sample provider, not from assay-based typing.

What the work shows at the level of the full study, not this receptor alone: Clinical and demographic metadata were provided uncurated, with the amount varying by source and participant.

Whole blood was collected in K2EDTA tubes by collaborating institutions according to the institutions' own protocols. For TCRbeta analysis, collaborators shipped samples as frozen whole blood, isolated PBMCs, or DNA extracted from either of those sample types. TCRbeta CDR3 regions were amplified from genomic DNA using the immunoSEQ Assay, a bias-controlled multiplex PCR. On the authors' methods: Within the assay, amplification of reference gene primers was used to estimate how many nucleated cells each sample contained. To quantify the absolute abundance of each unique TCRbeta CDR3 rearrangement, sequence reads were collapsed and filtered. Productive Simpson clonality was computed per sample as the square root of Simpson's diversity index over productive rearrangements. As stored in TCRdb, this immuneACCESS dataset retains in-frame rearrangements with V and J assigned. A fraction of the clones does not appear; measured against another copy, unresolved V genes explain less than half of the discrepancy, and the remainder lacks a known reason. V and J calls and clone size follow that table, whereas D and trimming were derived from the DNA. In this sample the table shows roughly 50,000 clones, about 85% of which occur a single time. The ten largest clones capture 5.5% to 7% of the sample.

CDR1 is given as SGHRS and CDR2 as YFSETQ, both from the germline V gene. Trimming accounts for 4 bases at V and 8 bases at J, while the number of junction bases matched to no gene is 4. Taken from cysteine to phenylalanine, the CDR3 has 12 residues. Only CDR3 DNA is held: 36 bases, read in frame from base 1. The receptor was derived from a woman aged 60 to 75 with acute or convalescent COVID-19. Sequenced sample: peripheral blood. The chain links TRBV5-1 with TRBJ1-2; 8 middle bases align to TRBD1. The DNA reads TGCGCCAGCAGCCAGGGGGCGCGCGGCTACACCTTC. Translated, it reads CASSQGARGYTF.